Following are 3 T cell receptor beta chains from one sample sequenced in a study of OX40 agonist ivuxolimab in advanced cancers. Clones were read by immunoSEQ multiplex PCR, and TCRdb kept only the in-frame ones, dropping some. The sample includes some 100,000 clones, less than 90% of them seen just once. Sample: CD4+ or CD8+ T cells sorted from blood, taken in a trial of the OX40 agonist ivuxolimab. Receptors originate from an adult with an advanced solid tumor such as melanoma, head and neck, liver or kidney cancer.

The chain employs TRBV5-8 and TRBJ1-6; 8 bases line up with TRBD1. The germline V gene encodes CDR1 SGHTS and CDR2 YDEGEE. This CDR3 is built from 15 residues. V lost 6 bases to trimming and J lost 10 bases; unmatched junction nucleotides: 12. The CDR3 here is CASTRLGQGRSPLHF. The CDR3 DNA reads TGTGCCAGCACCCGCCTAGGACAGGGTCGCTCACCCCTCCACTTT.

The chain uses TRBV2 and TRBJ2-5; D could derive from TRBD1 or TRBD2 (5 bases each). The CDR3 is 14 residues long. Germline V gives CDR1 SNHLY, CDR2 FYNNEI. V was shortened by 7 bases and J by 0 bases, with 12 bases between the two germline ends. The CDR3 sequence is CASNGGRHQETQYF. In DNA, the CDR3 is TGTGCCAGCAATGGGGGAAGACACCAAGAGACCCAGTACTTC.

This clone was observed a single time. CDR3 nucleotides: TGTGCCAGCAGCGTAGCACAGGGAACGGGAGGCTACACCTTC. It is translated as CASSVAQGTGGYTF. This sequence joins TRBV9 and TRBJ1-2; D may be TRBD1 (6 bases). Germline CDR1 SGDLS, CDR2 YYNGEE. With 0 bases removed from V and 8 bases from J, the gap between germline ends came to 14 bases. CDR3 length equals 14 residues.